This T cell receptor (beta chain) was documented in a study of CD8 T cells in Susac syndrome. From blood CD8+ and CD4+ T cells, the TCR beta chain was sequenced. TEMRA cells were FACS-enriched, unlike CD8+ and CD4+ T cells, which were negatively isolated. Of note for this clonotype: What it binds is unknown.

Study-wide results and caveats: The study conceded that relatively few individuals underwent its TCR sequencing and HLA analysis.

Random hexamers served to reverse transcribe roughly 0.45 to 1 ug RNA. With immunoSEQ multiplex PCR, TCR beta CDR3 was amplified across 54 Vbeta and 13 Jbeta. A single record per CDR3 protein comes from TCRdb applying MiXCR to the immunoSEQ multiplex PCR reads. The repertoire holds around 200,000 distinct CDR3 sequences, about 94% seen once, with roughly 0.13% in the top ten. Sequencing used CD8+ T cells from PBMCs. The receptor was isolated from a human donor with multiple sclerosis.

The CDR3 nucleotides read TGTGCCAGCAGTGAATCGGCGGGGGGCGAGTTCTTC. This translates into CASSESAGGEFF. The genes are TRBV25-1 and TRBJ2-1; 8 bases are a match to TRBD2. Looked up from germline, CDR1 is MGHDK and CDR2 is SYGVNS. The V segment lost 1 base and the J segment 14 bases; nucleotides outside the gene matches: 4. The CDR3 sequence is 12 residues long.